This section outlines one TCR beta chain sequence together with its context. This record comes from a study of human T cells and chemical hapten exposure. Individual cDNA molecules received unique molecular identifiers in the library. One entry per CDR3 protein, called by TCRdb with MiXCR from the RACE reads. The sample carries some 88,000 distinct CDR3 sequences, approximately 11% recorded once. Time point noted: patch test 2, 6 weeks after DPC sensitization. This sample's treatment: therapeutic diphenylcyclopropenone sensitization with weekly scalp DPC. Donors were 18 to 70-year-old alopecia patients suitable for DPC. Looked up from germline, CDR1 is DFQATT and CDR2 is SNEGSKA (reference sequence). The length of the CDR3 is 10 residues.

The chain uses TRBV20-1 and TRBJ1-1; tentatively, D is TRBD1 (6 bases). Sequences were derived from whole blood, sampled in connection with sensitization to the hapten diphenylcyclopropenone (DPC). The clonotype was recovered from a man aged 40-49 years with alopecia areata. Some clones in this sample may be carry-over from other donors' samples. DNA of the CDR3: TGCTGTAGGGGGGGGCTGGAGGCTTTCTTT. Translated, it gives CCRGGLEAFF.